One T cell receptor (beta chain) is described in this entry. Its antigen is unidentified. The data stem from a study of T-cell memory formation after mild COVID-19. Study-wide results and caveats: Pre-infection memory held some responding clones, suggesting pre-existing cross-reactive T cells responded. Confirmation was lacking for SARS-CoV-2 specificity of second-wave clones that peaked on day 37.

The 5'RACE method, run with constant-segment primers, produced TCR alpha and TCR beta cDNA libraries (carrying sample barcodes and UMIs). One entry per CDR3 protein results from TCRdb running MiXCR on the 5' RACE reads. This repertoire shows 560,000 or so distinct CDR3 sequences, 15% to 20% found once; its top ten account for about 7.4%. Germline V gene data show CDR1 as LGHNA and CDR2 as YNFKEQ. The V and J ends lost 5 bases and 11 bases respectively, with 18 bases between them. The CDR3 spans 13 residues. This sequence joins TRBV4-2 and TRBJ1-1, with unresolved D. Sequencing was performed on PBMCs or a T cell subset sorted from them (not recorded which). This TCR derives from an adult woman who had mild COVID-19 (a few samples of this study predate the infection). Cell type and time point are not known. This CDR3 reads CASSTDPPVNAFF. The CDR3 bases are TGTGCCAGCAGCACCGACCCCCCGGTTAACGCTTTCTTT.